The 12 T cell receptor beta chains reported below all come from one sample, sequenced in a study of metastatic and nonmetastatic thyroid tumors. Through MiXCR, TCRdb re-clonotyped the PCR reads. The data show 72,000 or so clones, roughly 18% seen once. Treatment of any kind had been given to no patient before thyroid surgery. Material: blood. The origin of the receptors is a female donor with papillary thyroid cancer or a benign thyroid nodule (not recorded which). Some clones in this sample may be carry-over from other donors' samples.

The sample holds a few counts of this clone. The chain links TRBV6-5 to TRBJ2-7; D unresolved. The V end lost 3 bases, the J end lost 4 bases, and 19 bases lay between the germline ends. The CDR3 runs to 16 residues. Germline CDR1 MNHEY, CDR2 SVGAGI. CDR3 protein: CASSYGLGGTVYEQYF. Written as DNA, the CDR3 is TGTGCCAGCAGTTATGGTCTGGGTGGTACTGTTTACGAGCAGTACTTC.

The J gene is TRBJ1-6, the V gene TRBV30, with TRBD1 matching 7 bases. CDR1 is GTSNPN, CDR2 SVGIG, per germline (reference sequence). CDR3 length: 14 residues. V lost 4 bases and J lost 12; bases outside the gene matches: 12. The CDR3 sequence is CAWTQGGVLKPLHF. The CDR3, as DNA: TGTGCCTGGACCCAGGGGGGGGTACTCAAACCCCTCCACTTT.

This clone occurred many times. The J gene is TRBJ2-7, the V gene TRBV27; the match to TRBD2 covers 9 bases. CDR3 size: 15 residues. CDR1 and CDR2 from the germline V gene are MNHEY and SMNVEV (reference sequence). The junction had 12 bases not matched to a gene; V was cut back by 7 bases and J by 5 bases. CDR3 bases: TGTGCCAGCAATTCCGCCATAGCGGGAGTGAACGAGCAGTACTTC. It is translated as CASNSAIAGVNEQYF.

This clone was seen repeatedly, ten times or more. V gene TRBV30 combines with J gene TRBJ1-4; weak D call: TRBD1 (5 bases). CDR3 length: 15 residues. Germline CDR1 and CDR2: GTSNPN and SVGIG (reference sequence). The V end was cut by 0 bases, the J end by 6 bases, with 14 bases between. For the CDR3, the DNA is TGTGCCTGGAGTGTTGTATCAGGGATTCATGAAAAACTGTTTTTT. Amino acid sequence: CAWSVVSGIHEKLFF.

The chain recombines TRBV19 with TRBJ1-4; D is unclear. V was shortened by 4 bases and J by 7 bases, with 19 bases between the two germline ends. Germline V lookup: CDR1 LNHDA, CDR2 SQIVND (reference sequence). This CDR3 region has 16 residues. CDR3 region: CASSTPQPSMREKLFF. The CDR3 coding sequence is TGTGCCAGTAGTACCCCGCAGCCATCTATGCGTGAAAAACTGTTTTTT.

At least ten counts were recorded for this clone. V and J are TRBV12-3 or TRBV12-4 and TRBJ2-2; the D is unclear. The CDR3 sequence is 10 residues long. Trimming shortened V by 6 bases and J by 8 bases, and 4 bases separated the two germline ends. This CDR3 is CASRRGELFF. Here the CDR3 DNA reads TGTGCCAGCAGGAGGGGGGAGCTGTTTTTT.

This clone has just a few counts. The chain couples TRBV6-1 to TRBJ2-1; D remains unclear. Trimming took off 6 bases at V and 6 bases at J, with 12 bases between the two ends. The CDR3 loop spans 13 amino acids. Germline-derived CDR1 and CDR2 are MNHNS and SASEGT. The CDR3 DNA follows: TGTGCCAGCAGGGGTCCTCCAAGCAATGAGCAGTTCTTC. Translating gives CASRGPPSNEQFF.

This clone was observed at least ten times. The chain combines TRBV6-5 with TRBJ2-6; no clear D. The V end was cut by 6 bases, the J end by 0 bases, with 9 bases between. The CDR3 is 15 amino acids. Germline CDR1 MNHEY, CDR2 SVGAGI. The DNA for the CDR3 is TGTGCCAGCAGCCACTCGAGCTCTGGGGCCAACGTCCTGACTTTC. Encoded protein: CASSHSSSGANVLTF.

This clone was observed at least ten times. For the CDR3, the DNA is TGCAGTGCAGTCCGACAGGCCTCTGGAAACACCATATATTTT. Its translation is CSAVRQASGNTIYF. The chain combines TRBV20-1 with TRBJ1-3, with a weak D call TRBD1 (6 bases). V was cut by 6 bases and J by 0 bases, with 12 bases left in between. From germline, CDR1 is DFQATT and CDR2 SNEGSKA (reference sequence). The CDR3 is made up of 14 amino acids.

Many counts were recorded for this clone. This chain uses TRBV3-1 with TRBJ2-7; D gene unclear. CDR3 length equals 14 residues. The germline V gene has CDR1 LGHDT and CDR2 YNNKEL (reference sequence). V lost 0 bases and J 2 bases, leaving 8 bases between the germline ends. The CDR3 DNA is TGTGCCAGCAGCCAAGACCTCCAGACCTACGAGCAGTACTTC. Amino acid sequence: CASSQDLQTYEQYF.

Here the CDR3 reads CASSLPGGRYTQYF. CDR3 in DNA: TGTGCCAGCAGCCTCCCCGGGGGGCGGTATACGCAGTATTTT. The rearrangement uses TRBV7-2 and TRBJ2-3; a weak D match, TRBD2 (7 bases). The CDR3 covers 14 residues. The V end was cut by 5 bases, the J end by 7 bases, with 16 bases between. Germline-derived CDR1 and CDR2 are SGHTA and FQGNSA.

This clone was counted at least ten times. The CDR3 coding sequence is TGCGCCAGCAGCTCAGGACTAGCGGGAGGGCAAGAGACCCAGTACTTC. Translating gives CASSSGLAGGQETQYF. The chain links TRBV5-1 to TRBJ2-5; 15 bases are a match to TRBD2. Losses at the gene ends were 3 bases for V and 2 bases for J; bases not matched to a gene: 2. Looked up from germline, CDR1 is SGHRS and CDR2 is YFSETQ. The CDR3 has 16 residues.